The rows below give T cell receptor beta chains drawn from one sample of a study of CD8 T cells in ankylosing spondylitis. TCRdb passed the 5' RACE reads through MiXCR, listing each CDR3 protein once. This table has 700,000 or so distinct CDR3 sequences, roughly 20% appearing once. Sequenced input: blood, either unsorted or a sorted T cell fraction (not recorded which). The receptors come from a male donor with ankylosing spondylitis. Each CDR3 is given with its conserved first and last residue. D genes are given only for firm matches. Clone size is stated in some rows and not others, as once, few, many or a class when expanded.

>-|13|TRBV20-1|many|TRBJ2-7
CSARDPVSYEQYF
TGCAGTGCTAGGGACCCGGTATCCTACGAGCAGTACTTC
>TRBD1|14|TRBV6-1|-|TRBJ2-5
CASRADRVQETQYF
TGTGCCAGCAGAGCGGACAGGGTTCAAGAGACCCAGTACTTC
>TRBD2|15|TRBV15|-|TRBJ2-1
CATRSSGTSYNEQFF
TGTGCCACCAGGTCTAGCGGGACATCCTACAATGAGCAGTTCTTC
>-|15|TRBV28|few|TRBJ2-7
CASSRPRQSSYEQYF
TGTGCCAGCAGTCGACCGCGACAGTCTTCGTACGAGCAGTACTTC
>TRBD1|14|TRBV5-1|few|TRBJ2-5
CASSRGQDKETQYF
TGCGCCAGCAGCCGGGGACAGGATAAAGAGACCCAGTACTTC
>TRBD2|19|TRBV3-1|few|TRBJ2-5
CASSQDRVLRGGAQETQYF
TGTGCCAGCAGCCAAGATAGGGTTTTACGGGGGGGCGCCCAAGAGACCCAGTACTTC
>TRBD1|14|TRBV7-2|many|TRBJ2-7
CASSEWTGGNEQYF
TGTGCCAGCAGCGAGTGGACAGGGGGCAACGAGCAGTACTTC
>-|19|TRBV7-8|-|TRBJ2-3
CASSLEGGFEGTWSDTQYF
TGTGCCAGCAGCTTAGAGGGGGGGTTTGAGGGAACTTGGTCAGATACGCAGTATTTT
>-|13|TRBV6-2/TRBV6-3|few|TRBJ2-7
CASSSRPGYEQYF
TGTGCCAGCAGTTCTCGGCCAGGCTACGAGCAGTACTTC
>-|14|TRBV2|-|TRBJ1-1
CASREMLGTLEAFF
TGTGCCAGCAGGGAAATGCTCGGGACATTAGAAGCTTTCTTT
>-|15|TRBV6-1|many|TRBJ1-5
CASSARHMSNQPQHF
TGTGCCAGCAGTGCCCGACATATGAGCAATCAGCCCCAGCATTTT
>-|12|TRBV30|-|TRBJ2-7
CAWTVTTYEQYF
TGTGCCTGGACGGTTACGACCTACGAGCAGTACTTC
>-|11|TRBV6-5|-|TRBJ2-2
CASTRGGELFF
TGTGCCAGCACCCGTGGCGGGGAGCTGTTTTTT
>-|14|TRBV20-1|few|TRBJ1-5
CSAIEGGFNQPQHF
TGCAGTGCTATTGAAGGGGGATTCAATCAGCCCCAGCATTTT
>TRBD1|13|TRBV19|-|TRBJ1-2
CASRPTGTYGYTF
TGTGCCAGTAGACCGACAGGGACCTATGGCTACACCTTC
>-|15|TRBV4-3|few|TRBJ1-1
CASSQGNTMNTEAFF
TGCGCCAGCAGCCAAGGGAACACTATGAACACTGAAGCTTTCTTT
>-|15|TRBV18|few|TRBJ1-3
CASSPTVFSGNTIYF
TGTGCCAGCTCACCGACAGTATTCTCTGGAAACACCATATATTTT
>TRBD1|15|TRBV3-1|few|TRBJ1-6
CASSQGQGINSPLHF
TGTGCCAGCAGCCAAGGACAGGGAATTAATTCACCCCTCCACTTT